Listed below are T cell receptor beta chains from one sample, sequenced in a study of blood T cell repertoires in COVID-19. Sequencing used immunoSEQ multiplex PCR; TCRdb keeps in-frame clones, though not all of them. The repertoire holds 200,000 or so clones, with approximately 80% as singletons. What was sequenced was PBMCs or T cells enriched from blood (not recorded which). The receptors originated from a woman in her forties with acute COVID-19. CDR3s include the opening cysteine and the closing phenylalanine or tryptophan. D genes are given only for firm matches. Size is stated for part of the rows, as once, few or many counts, or as a class when the clone is expanded.

size: few
D: -
V: TRBV28
J: TRBJ2-2
DNA: TGTGCCAGCAGTTCCCCCCCGGGAAGCGGGGAGCTGTTTTTT
CDR3: CASSSPPGSGELFF

size: once
D: TRBD2
V: TRBV19
J: TRBJ2-1
DNA: TGTGCCAGTAGTATAGCGGCGGGAGCCCACAATGAGCAGTTCTTC
CDR3: CASSIAAGAHNEQFF

size: -
D: TRBD1
V: TRBV7-8
J: TRBJ2-3
DNA: TGTGCCAGCAGCTTTACTACGGGACAGGGGCCAGATACGCAGTATTTT
CDR3: CASSFTTGQGPDTQYF

size: -
D: -
V: TRBV7-8
J: TRBJ2-5
DNA: TGTGCCAGCAGCGGCAGTTACCAAGAGACCCAGTACTTC
CDR3: CASSGSYQETQYF

size: few
D: TRBD1
V: TRBV7-8
J: TRBJ1-1
DNA: TGTGCCAGCAGCTTGGGGACAGGGGAATCCCAAGGGGCTTTCTTT
CDR3: CASSLGTGESQGAFF

size: -
D: TRBD1
V: TRBV5-1
J: TRBJ1-2
DNA: TGCGCCAGCAGCTTGGAATCTCCCGGGACAGGGAATGGCTACACCTTC
CDR3: CASSLESPGTGNGYTF

size: -
D: -
V: TRBV6-5
J: TRBJ2-5
DNA: TGTGCCAGCAGGGGGGGGGCACAAGAGACCCAGTACTTC
CDR3: CASRGGAQETQYF

size: -
D: TRBD1
V: TRBV7-3
J: TRBJ1-6
DNA: TGTGCCAGCAGCGTAGGGACAGGGGGCAATTCACCCCTCCACTTT
CDR3: CASSVGTGGNSPLHF

size: -
D: TRBD2
V: TRBV7-3
J: TRBJ2-1
DNA: TGTGCCAGCAGCTTAACGGGGACTAGCGGGAGCCATAAGCAGTTCTTC
CDR3: CASSLTGTSGSHKQFF

size: -
D: TRBD2
V: TRBV14
J: TRBJ2-3
DNA: TGTGCCAGCAGCCAAGATTGGAGCGGGAGGGGTATTGTTACGCAGTATTTT
CDR3: CASSQDWSGRGIVTQYF

size: -
D: -
V: TRBV19
J: TRBJ2-3
DNA: TGTGCCAGTAGTAGAACTTGGTCGGATACGCAGTATTTT
CDR3: CASSRTWSDTQYF

size: -
D: -
V: TRBV30
J: TRBJ2-7
DNA: TGTGCCTGGAGTGCGGAACAGGGAACCTACGAGCAGTACTTC
CDR3: CAWSAEQGTYEQYF

size: -
D: -
V: TRBV15
J: TRBJ2-7
DNA: TGTGCCACCAGCAGAGCTATGACAGGTGGAACCTACGAGCAGTACTTC
CDR3: CATSRAMTGGTYEQYF

size: -
D: -
V: TRBV15
J: TRBJ1-5
DNA: TGTGCCACCAGCAGAGATCTGAGGGGGGAGGGTCAGCCCCAGCATTTT
CDR3: CATSRDLRGEGQPQHF

size: few
D: TRBD1
V: TRBV3-1/TRBV3-2
J: TRBJ1-1
DNA: TGTGCCAGCAGCCAAGAAGGAGGGGGCCGAACTGAAGCTTTCTTT
CDR3: CASSQEGGGRTEAFF

size: -
D: -
V: TRBV5-1
J: TRBJ1-1
DNA: TGCGCCAGCAGCTTGGCCCTCGGACGTCAGGGGAACACTGAAGCTTTCTTT
CDR3: CASSLALGRQGNTEAFF

size: once
D: TRBD2
V: TRBV2
J: TRBJ2-3
DNA: TGTGCCAGCAGGCCCTCAACTAGCGGGGGAGCAGATACGCAGTATTTT
CDR3: CASRPSTSGGADTQYF

size: -
D: TRBD1
V: TRBV5-6
J: TRBJ2-1
DNA: TGTGCCAGCAGCTTGTTAGCAGGGGGCAATGAGCAGTTCTTC
CDR3: CASSLLAGGNEQFF

size: -
D: -
V: TRBV9
J: TRBJ1-3
DNA: TGTGCCAGCAGCCCTGACGGGGGGGGTAGAAACACCATATATTTT
CDR3: CASSPDGGGRNTIYF

size: -
D: TRBD1
V: TRBV3-1/TRBV3-2
J: TRBJ1-6
DNA: TGTGCCAGCAGCCAGCCGCAGGGGGCGTCACCCCTCCACTTT
CDR3: CASSQPQGASPLHF

size: -
D: -
V: TRBV19
J: TRBJ2-1
DNA: TGTGCCAGTAGTATGTCTGCTAGCTCGGGTGAGCAGTTCTTC
CDR3: CASSMSASSGEQFF

size: -
D: -
V: TRBV25-1
J: TRBJ2-5
DNA: TGTGCCAGCAGTCGCCGGACGGGGGAGACCCAGTACTTC
CDR3: CASSRRTGETQYF

size: -
D: TRBD2
V: TRBV7-2
J: TRBJ2-1
DNA: TGTGCCAGCAGCCGGACTAGCGGGGGGTCCTACAATGAGCAGTTCTTC
CDR3: CASSRTSGGSYNEQFF

size: once
D: TRBD2
V: TRBV15
J: TRBJ2-3
DNA: TGTGCCACCAGCAGAGATCTGAATAGCGGGGGTAACTATTTT
CDR3: CATSRDLNSGGNYF

size: once
D: TRBD1
V: TRBV30
J: TRBJ1-1
DNA: TGTGCCTGGAGGACGGACAGGGTTGTTGACACTGAAGCTTTCTTT
CDR3: CAWRTDRVVDTEAFF

size: once
D: -
V: TRBV24-1
J: TRBJ2-1
DNA: TGTGCCACCAGTGGAGACTTTAAATCGAATGAGCAGTTCTTC
CDR3: CATSGDFKSNEQFF

size: -
D: -
V: TRBV11-2
J: TRBJ1-6
DNA: TGTGCCAGCAGCTTAGAAGCCCGGGGGGCAGTCCTCCACTTT
CDR3: CASSLEARGAVLHF

size: -
D: TRBD1
V: TRBV4-1
J: TRBJ1-2
DNA: TGCGCCAGCAGAGGGACAGGGGATTATGGCTACACCTTC
CDR3: CASRGTGDYGYTF

size: -
D: -
V: TRBV19
J: TRBJ1-1
DNA: TGTGCCAGTAGTATGACAACACGCACTGAAGCTTTCTTT
CDR3: CASSMTTRTEAFF

size: once
D: TRBD2
V: TRBV4-1
J: TRBJ2-3
DNA: TGCGCCAGCAGCCAAGCGCTCGTAGGGACTAGCGGCACAGATACGCAGTATTTT
CDR3: CASSQALVGTSGTDTQYF

size: few
D: -
V: TRBV25-1
J: TRBJ1-1
DNA: TGTGCCAGCAGGAGCCCCACTGAAGCTTTCTTT
CDR3: CASRSPTEAFF

size: once
D: TRBD2
V: TRBV7-9
J: TRBJ2-1
DNA: TGTGCCAGCAGCCCCATCGGGACTAGCGGGGCCGCTTCGCAATTCTTC
CDR3: CASSPIGTSGAASQFF

size: -
D: -
V: TRBV5-8
J: TRBJ1-5
DNA: TGTGCCAGCAGCTTCTTACCGGGTCAGCCCCAGCATTTT
CDR3: CASSFLPGQPQHF

size: -
D: -
V: TRBV28
J: TRBJ2-7
DNA: TGTGCCAGCAACCCCCAGCAGGGTGCTGGCTACGAGCAGTACTTC
CDR3: CASNPQQGAGYEQYF

size: -
D: -
V: TRBV6-5
J: TRBJ2-3
DNA: TGTGCCAGCAGTCAGTATGCGGGGAGAGGTACGCAGTATTTT
CDR3: CASSQYAGRGTQYF

size: -
D: -
V: TRBV15
J: TRBJ2-7
DNA: TGTGCCACCAGCAGAGAGGGAGCGGATTCCTACGAGCAGTACTTC
CDR3: CATSREGADSYEQYF

size: -
D: -
V: TRBV7-9
J: TRBJ1-1
DNA: TGTGCCAGCAGCTTAGAGGGGGAGAACACTGAAGCTTTCTTT
CDR3: CASSLEGENTEAFF

size: -
D: -
V: TRBV7-3
J: TRBJ2-2
DNA: TGTGCCAGCACCAACCGGCAGGGCACCGGGGAGCTGTTTTTT
CDR3: CASTNRQGTGELFF

size: -
D: TRBD1
V: TRBV5-1
J: TRBJ1-6
DNA: TGCGCCAGCAGCTTGAGACCGGGACAGGGGCCCGGCTATAATTCACCCCTCCACTTT
CDR3: CASSLRPGQGPGYNSPLHF

size: -
D: -
V: TRBV25-1
J: TRBJ2-1
DNA: TGTGCCAGCAGTGAAGGGGCCCGGGATGAGCAGTTCTTC
CDR3: CASSEGARDEQFF

size: -
D: -
V: TRBV29-1
J: TRBJ1-1
DNA: TGCAGCGTTGGTAACTTCAACACTGAAGCTTTCTTT
CDR3: CSVGNFNTEAFF

size: once
D: TRBD2
V: TRBV2
J: TRBJ2-5
DNA: TGTGCCAGCAGTGCGGGACTAGCATGGGCAGAGACCCAGTACTTC
CDR3: CASSAGLAWAETQYF

size: -
D: TRBD1
V: TRBV9
J: TRBJ1-3
DNA: TGTGCCAGCAGCGTAGGGGACAGGTCTCGGGCCATATATTTT
CDR3: CASSVGDRSRAIYF

size: medium-sized
D: -
V: TRBV5-6
J: TRBJ2-2
DNA: TGTGCCAGCAGCTTACAGAACACCGGGGAGCTGTTTTTT
CDR3: CASSLQNTGELFF

size: once
D: -
V: TRBV19
J: TRBJ2-6
DNA: TGTGCCAGTAAAGTCAGCTCTGGGGCCAACGTCCTGACTTTC
CDR3: CASKVSSGANVLTF

size: once
D: TRBD1
V: TRBV27
J: TRBJ2-6
DNA: TGTGCCAGCAGGGGACAGGGGGCCAACGTCCTGACTTTC
CDR3: CASRGQGANVLTF

size: -
D: TRBD1
V: TRBV6-5
J: TRBJ1-1
DNA: TGTGCCAGCAGAGGGGGCCACATGAACACTGAAGCTTTCTTT
CDR3: CASRGGHMNTEAFF

size: -
D: TRBD2
V: TRBV11-2
J: TRBJ2-1
DNA: TGTGCCAGCAGCTCAGACCTTAGCGGGAGGGCCAATGAGCAGTTCTTC
CDR3: CASSSDLSGRANEQFF

size: -
D: -
V: TRBV5-1
J: TRBJ1-2
DNA: TGCGCCAGCAGCCATGGACAGCGATATGGCTACACCTTC
CDR3: CASSHGQRYGYTF

size: -
D: TRBD1
V: TRBV2
J: TRBJ1-4
DNA: TGTGCCAGCAGTCGCGACAGGGGGCCTAATGAAAAACTGTTTTTT
CDR3: CASSRDRGPNEKLFF

size: -
D: TRBD1
V: TRBV9
J: TRBJ2-2
DNA: TGTGCCAGCAGCCCCCGGACAGGGTTTAACACCGGGGAGCTGTTTTTT
CDR3: CASSPRTGFNTGELFF

size: -
D: -
V: TRBV29-1
J: TRBJ2-3
DNA: TGCAGCGTTGAAGATTCTTTACCCGACGGGAGATGGCAGTATTTT
CDR3: CSVEDSLPDGRWQYF

size: -
D: TRBD2
V: TRBV4-2
J: TRBJ2-1
DNA: TGTGCCAGCAGCCAAGACTCGGGACTAGCGGCATACAATGAGCAGTTCTTC
CDR3: CASSQDSGLAAYNEQFF

size: -
D: TRBD1
V: TRBV7-3
J: TRBJ2-5
DNA: TGTGCCAGCAGCTTGACCGGGACAGGTGCTGGGACCCAGTACTTC
CDR3: CASSLTGTGAGTQYF

size: -
D: -
V: TRBV6-5
J: TRBJ1-2
DNA: TGTGCCAGCAGTTACCCGGACAAAAATGGCTACACCTTC
CDR3: CASSYPDKNGYTF

size: -
D: -
V: TRBV9
J: TRBJ1-2
DNA: TGTGCCAGCAGCGTAGGGCAATCCTATGGCTACACCTTC
CDR3: CASSVGQSYGYTF

size: -
D: -
V: TRBV4-3
J: TRBJ2-6
DNA: TGCGCCAGCAGCCAAGATGTCCCACATCGCTCTGGGGCCAACGTCCTGACTTTC
CDR3: CASSQDVPHRSGANVLTF

size: once
D: TRBD1
V: TRBV5-1
J: TRBJ1-1
DNA: TGCGCCAGCAGCTTGACAGGGGGTTCGAACACTGAAGCTTTCTTT
CDR3: CASSLTGGSNTEAFF

size: -
D: TRBD1
V: TRBV20-1
J: TRBJ2-7
DNA: TGCAGTGCTAGTGGGGACAGAGACCCCTACGAGCAGTACTTC
CDR3: CSASGDRDPYEQYF

size: -
D: TRBD1
V: TRBV2
J: TRBJ1-5
DNA: TGTGCCAGCAGCCCACAGGGGATGAGCAATCAGCCCCAGCATTTT
CDR3: CASSPQGMSNQPQHF